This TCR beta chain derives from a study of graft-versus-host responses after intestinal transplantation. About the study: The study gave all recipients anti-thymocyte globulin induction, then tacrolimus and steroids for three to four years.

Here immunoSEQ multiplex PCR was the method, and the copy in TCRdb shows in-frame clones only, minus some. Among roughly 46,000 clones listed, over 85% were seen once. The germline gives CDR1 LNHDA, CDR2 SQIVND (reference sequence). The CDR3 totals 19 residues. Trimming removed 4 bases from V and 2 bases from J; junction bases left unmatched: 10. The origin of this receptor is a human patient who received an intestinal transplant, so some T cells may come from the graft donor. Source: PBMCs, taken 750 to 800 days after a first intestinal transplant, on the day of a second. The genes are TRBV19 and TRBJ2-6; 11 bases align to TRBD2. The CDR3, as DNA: TGTGCCAGTAGTACTCGACTAGCGGGATCGGGGGCTGGGGCCAACGTCCTGACTTTC. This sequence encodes CASSTRLAGSGAGANVLTF.